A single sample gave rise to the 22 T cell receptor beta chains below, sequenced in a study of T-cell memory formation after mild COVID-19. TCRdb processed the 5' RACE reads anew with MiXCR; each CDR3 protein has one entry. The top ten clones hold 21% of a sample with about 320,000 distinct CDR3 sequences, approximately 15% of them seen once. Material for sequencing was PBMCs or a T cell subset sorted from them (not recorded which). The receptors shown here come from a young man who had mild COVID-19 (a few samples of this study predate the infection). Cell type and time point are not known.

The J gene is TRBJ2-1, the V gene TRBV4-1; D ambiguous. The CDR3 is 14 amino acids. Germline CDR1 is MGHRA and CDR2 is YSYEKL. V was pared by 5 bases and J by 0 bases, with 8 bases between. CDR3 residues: CASSGLSSYNEQFF. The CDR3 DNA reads TGCGCCAGCAGCGGATTGAGCTCCTACAATGAGCAGTTCTTC.

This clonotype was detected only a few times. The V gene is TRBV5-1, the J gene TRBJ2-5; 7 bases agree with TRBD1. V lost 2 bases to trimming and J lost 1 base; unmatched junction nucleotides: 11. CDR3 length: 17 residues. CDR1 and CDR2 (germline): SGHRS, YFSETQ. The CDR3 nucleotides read TGCGCCAGCAGCTTACAACGAAAGGGGGCAGCCCAAGAGACCCAGTACTTC. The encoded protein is CASSLQRKGAAQETQYF.

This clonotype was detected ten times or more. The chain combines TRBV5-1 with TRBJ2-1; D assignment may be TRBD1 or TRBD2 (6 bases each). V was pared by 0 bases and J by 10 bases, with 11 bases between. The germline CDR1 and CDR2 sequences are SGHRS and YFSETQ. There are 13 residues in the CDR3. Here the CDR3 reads CASSLGGAPEQFF. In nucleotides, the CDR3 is TGCGCCAGCAGCTTGGGGGGGGCCCCGGAGCAGTTCTTC.

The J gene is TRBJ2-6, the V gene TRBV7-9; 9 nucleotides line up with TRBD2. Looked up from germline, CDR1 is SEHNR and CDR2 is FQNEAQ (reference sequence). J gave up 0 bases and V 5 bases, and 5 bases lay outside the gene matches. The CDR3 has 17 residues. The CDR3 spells CASSPRGGGSGANVLTF. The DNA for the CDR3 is TGTGCCAGCAGCCCGCGCGGGGGGGGCTCTGGGGCCAACGTCCTGACTTTC.

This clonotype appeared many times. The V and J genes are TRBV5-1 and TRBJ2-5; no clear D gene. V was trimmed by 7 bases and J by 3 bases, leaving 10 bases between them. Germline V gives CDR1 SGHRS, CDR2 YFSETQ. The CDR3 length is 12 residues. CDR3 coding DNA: TGCGCCAGCCCCTATATTGAAGAGACCCAGTACTTC. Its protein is CASPYIEETQYF. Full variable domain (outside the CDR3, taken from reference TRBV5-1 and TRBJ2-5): KAGVTQTPRYLIKTRGQQVTLSCSPISGHRSVSWYQQTPGQGLQFLFEYFSETQRNKGNFPGRFSGRQFSNSRSEMNVSTLELGDSALYLCASPYIEETQYFGPGTRLLVL.

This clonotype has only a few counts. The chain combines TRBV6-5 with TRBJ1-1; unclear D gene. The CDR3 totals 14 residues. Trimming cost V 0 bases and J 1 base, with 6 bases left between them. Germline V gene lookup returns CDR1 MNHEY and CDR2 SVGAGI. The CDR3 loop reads CASSYSRENTEAFF. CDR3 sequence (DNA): TGTGCCAGCAGTTACTCACGGGAGAACACTGAAGCTTTCTTT.

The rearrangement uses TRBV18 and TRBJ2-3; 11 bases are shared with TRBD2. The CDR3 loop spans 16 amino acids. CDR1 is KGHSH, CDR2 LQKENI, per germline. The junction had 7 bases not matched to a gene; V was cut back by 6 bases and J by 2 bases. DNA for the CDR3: TGTGCCAGCTCGCCTCTAGCGGGGGGCACCACAGATACGCAGTATTTT. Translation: CASSPLAGGTTDTQYF.

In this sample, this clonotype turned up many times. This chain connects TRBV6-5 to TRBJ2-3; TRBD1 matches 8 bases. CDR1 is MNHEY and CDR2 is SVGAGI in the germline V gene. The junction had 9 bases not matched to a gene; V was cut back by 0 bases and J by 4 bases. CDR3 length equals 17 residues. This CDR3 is CASSYSFQGAVADTQYF. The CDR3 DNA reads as TGTGCCAGCAGTTACTCGTTCCAGGGGGCTGTTGCAGATACGCAGTATTTT.

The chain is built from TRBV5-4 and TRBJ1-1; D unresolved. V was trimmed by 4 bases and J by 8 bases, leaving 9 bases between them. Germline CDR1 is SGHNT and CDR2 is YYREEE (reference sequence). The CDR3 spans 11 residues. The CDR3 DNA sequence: TGTGCCAGCAGCGGGTCGAAAGAAGCTTTCTTT. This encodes CASSGSKEAFF.

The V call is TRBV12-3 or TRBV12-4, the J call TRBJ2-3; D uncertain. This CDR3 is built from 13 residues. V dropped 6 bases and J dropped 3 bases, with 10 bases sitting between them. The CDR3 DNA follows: TGTGCCAGCAGCCCCGAAATGACAGATACGCAGTATTTT. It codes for CASSPEMTDTQYF.

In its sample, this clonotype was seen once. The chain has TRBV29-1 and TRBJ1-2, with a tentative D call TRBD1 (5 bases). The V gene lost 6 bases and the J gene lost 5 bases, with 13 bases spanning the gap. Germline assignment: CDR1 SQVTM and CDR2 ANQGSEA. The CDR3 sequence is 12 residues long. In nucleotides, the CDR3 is TGCAGCGTCGAGGGGCGAGGATATGGCTACACCTTC. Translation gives CSVEGRGYGYTF. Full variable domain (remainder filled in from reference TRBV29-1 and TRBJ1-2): SAVISQKPSRDICQRGTSLTIQCQVDSQVTMMFWYRQQPGQSLTLIATANQGSEATYESGFVIDKFPISRPNLTFSTLTVSNMSPEDSSIYLCSVEGRGYGYTFGSGTRLTVV.

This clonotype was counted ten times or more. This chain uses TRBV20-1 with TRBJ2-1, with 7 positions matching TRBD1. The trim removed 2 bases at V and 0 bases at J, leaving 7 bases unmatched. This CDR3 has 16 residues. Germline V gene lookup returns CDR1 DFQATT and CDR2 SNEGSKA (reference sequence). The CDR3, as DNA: TGCAGTGCTAGAAAGGACAGGCCGAGCTCCTACAATGAGCAGTTCTTC. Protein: CSARKDRPSSYNEQFF.

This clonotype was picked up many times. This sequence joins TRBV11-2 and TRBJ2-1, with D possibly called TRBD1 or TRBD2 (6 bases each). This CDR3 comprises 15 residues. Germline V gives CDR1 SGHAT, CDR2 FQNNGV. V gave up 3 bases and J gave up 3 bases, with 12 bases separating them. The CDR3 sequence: CASSLGGGGYNEQFF. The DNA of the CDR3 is TGTGCCAGCAGCTTGGGAGGAGGGGGCTACAATGAGCAGTTCTTC.

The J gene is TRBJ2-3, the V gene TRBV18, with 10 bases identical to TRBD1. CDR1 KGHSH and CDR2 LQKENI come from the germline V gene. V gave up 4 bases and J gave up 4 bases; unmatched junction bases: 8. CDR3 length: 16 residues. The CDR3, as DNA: TGTGCCAGCTCACAGGACAGGGGGGAGTCAGCAGATACGCAGTATTTT. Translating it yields CASSQDRGESADTQYF.

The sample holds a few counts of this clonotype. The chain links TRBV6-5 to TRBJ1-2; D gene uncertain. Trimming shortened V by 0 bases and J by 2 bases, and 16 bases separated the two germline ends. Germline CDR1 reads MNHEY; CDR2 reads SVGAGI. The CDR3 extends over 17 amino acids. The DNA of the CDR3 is TGTGCCAGCAGTTACTCGAGTACCCGGGGTCTCAACTATGGCTACACCTTC. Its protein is CASSYSSTRGLNYGYTF.

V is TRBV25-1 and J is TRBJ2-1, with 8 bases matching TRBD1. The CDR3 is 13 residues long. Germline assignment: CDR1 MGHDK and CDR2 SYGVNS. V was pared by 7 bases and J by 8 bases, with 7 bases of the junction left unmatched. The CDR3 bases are TGTGCCAGCACCGGACAGGGTTGGGATGAGCAGTTCTTC. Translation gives CASTGQGWDEQFF.

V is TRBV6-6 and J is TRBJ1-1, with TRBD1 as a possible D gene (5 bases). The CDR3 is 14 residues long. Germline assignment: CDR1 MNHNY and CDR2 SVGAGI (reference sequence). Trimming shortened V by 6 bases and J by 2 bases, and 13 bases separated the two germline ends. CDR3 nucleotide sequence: TGTGCCAGCAGGTTGGGACGGCCAAACACTGAAGCTTTCTTT. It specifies CASRLGRPNTEAFF.

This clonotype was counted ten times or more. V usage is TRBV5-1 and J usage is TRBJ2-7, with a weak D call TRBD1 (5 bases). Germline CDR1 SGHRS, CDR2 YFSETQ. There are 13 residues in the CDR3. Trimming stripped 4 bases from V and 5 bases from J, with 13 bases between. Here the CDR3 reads CASSRTQGHEQYF. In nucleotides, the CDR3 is TGCGCCAGCAGCCGCACGCAGGGCCACGAGCAGTACTTC.

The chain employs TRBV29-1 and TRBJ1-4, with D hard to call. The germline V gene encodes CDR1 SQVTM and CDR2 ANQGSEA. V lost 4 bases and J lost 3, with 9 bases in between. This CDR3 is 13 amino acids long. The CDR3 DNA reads TGCAGCGTTGGGGTCTGGCCTAATGAAAAACTGTTTTTT. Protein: CSVGVWPNEKLFF.

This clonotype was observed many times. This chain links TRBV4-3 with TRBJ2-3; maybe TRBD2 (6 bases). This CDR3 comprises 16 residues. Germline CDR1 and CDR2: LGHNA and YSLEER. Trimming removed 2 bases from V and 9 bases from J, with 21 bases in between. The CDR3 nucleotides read TGCGCCAGCAGCCAACAAGTGGGAGGTACCCGCGGAACGCAGTATTTT. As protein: CASSQQVGGTRGTQYF.

This CDR3 reads CASSVGDAPETQYF. The DNA of the CDR3 is TGTGCCAGCAGCGTAGGAGATGCCCCAGAGACCCAGTACTTC. This sequence joins TRBV9 and TRBJ2-5; no firm D call. Germline V gene lookup returns CDR1 SGDLS and CDR2 YYNGEE. This CDR3 comprises 14 residues. Trimming pared 0 bases from V and 4 bases from J, leaving 10 bases between.

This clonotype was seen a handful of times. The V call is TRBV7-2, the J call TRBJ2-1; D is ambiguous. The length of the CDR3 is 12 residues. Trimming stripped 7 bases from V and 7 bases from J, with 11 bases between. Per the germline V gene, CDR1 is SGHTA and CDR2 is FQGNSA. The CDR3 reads CASKDGRNEQFF. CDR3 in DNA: TGTGCCAGCAAGGACGGCCGTAATGAGCAGTTCTTC.